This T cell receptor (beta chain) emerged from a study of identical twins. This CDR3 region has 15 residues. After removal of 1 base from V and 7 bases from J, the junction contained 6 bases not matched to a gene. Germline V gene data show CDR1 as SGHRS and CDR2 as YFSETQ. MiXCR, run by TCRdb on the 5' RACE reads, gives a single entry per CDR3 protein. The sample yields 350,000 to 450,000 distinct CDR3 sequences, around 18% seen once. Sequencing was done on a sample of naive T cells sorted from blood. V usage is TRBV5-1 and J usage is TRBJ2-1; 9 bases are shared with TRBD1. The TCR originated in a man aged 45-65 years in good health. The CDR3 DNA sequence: TGCGCCAGCAGCTTGAGTACAGGGGGCAAAAATGAGCAGTTCTTC. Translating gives CASSLSTGGKNEQFF.